This T cell receptor beta chain was recovered during a study of shared clonotypes between healthy human individuals. The method was immunoSEQ multiplex PCR; TCRdb's version includes in-frame clones alone and lacks a portion of them. The sample holds around 1.5 million clones, about 98% seen once. V shed 9 bases and J shed 1 base, with 17 bases lying between them. Germline CDR1 is LNHDA and CDR2 is SQIVND (reference sequence). The CDR3 contains 15 residues. A CD45RA+ naive subset and a CD45RA-negative memory subset were split from CD4+ cells. This TCR came from a man younger than 45 in good health. Sequencing was carried out using naive CD4+ T cells sorted from blood. This sample's subset: CD45RA+ positively selected. The rearrangement links TRBV19 to TRBJ2-3, with D unresolved. CDR3 nucleotide sequence: TGTGCCAGCCGCGATATGGGCTCGGGCACAGATACGCAGTATTTT. It codes for CASRDMGSGTDTQYF.